The clone carrying this TCR beta chain was recorded at least ten times. The data were obtained in a study of T cells in Graves' hyperthyroidism and ophthalmopathy. This CDR3 has 12 residues. Germline assignment: CDR1 MNHNS and CDR2 SASEGT. The V gene end was trimmed by 8 bases and the J gene end by 6 bases; junction bases not matched to a gene: 2. The investigators amplified TCR beta CDR3 regions from RNA transcripts. HTBI primers were the set used in a first-round RT-PCR of the TCR CDR3. TCRdb re-called the multiplex PCR reads through MiXCR, storing one row per CDR3 protein. The sample lists hundreds of thousands of distinct CDR3 sequences; roughly 14% were seen once. For Graves' hyperthyroidism to be stable, ophthalmopathy could not progress within 18 months. Cells are PBMCs isolated from 10 ml of fresh blood.

This TCR derives from a woman aged 18-29 years with Graves' hyperthyroidism. V usage is TRBV6-1 and J usage is TRBJ2-2, with 8 bases fitting TRBD2. The sample was blood. The CDR3 bases are TGTGCCAGCGTCGGGGGGGCCGGGGAGCTGTTTTTT. The encoded protein is CASVGGAGELFF.